This entry lists 3 T cell receptor beta chains sequenced from one sample in a study of cytomegalovirus exposure and HLA in healthy donors. The PCR contained 60 Vbeta and 13 Jbeta primers. Profiled with immunoSEQ multiplex PCR; TCRdb holds only in-frame clones, not every one. Among approximately 170,000 clones listed, 80% to 90% were seen once. Input material: PBMCs. The receptor set was obtained from a male donor in good health and CMV-seronegative.

This sequence joins TRBV5-1 and TRBJ2-7; a possible D gene is TRBD1 (6 bases). This CDR3 spans 15 amino acids. Germline assignment: CDR1 SGHRS and CDR2 YFSETQ. Trimming took off 2 bases at V and 0 bases at J, with 12 bases between the two ends. CDR3 residues: CASSFPDRHSYEQYF. The DNA for the CDR3 is TGCGCCAGCAGCTTCCCCGACAGGCACTCCTACGAGCAGTACTTC.

This chain uses TRBV5-6 with TRBJ1-5; 10 bases are shared with TRBD1. V dropped 4 bases and J dropped 7; count of bases not matched to a gene: 5. In germline, CDR1 is SGHDT, CDR2 YYEEEE. The CDR3 has 14 residues. The DNA for the CDR3 is TGTGCCAGCAGCCCGGACAGGGGGAGGCAGCCCCAGCATTTT. Residues: CASSPDRGRQPQHF.

As DNA, the CDR3 is TGTGCCAGCAGCTTAAACCCTAGCGGGAGAAACGAGCAGTACTTC. The encoded protein is CASSLNPSGRNEQYF. The rearrangement uses TRBV7-3 and TRBJ2-7; 10 nucleotides align to TRBD2. Germline values: CDR1 SGHTA, CDR2 FQGTGA. Trimming removed 1 base from V and 5 bases from J; junction bases left unmatched: 5. This CDR3 spans 15 amino acids.